The 25 T cell receptor beta chains below were found in one sample sequenced in a study of T-cell reconstitution after alpha-beta-depleted transplantation in children. Unique molecular identifiers were built into the TCRbeta library. Using its own MiXCR run on the PCR reads, TCRdb lists one record per CDR3 protein. Among hundreds of thousands of distinct CDR3 sequences listed, 13% were seen once. Sample: PBMCs, taken before TCRalphabeta/CD19-depleted stem cell transplant. These receptors originate from a girl aged 2 to 9 with congenital amegakaryocytic thrombocytopenia, due to receive a stem cell transplant.

The sample holds a few counts of this clonotype. The rearrangement links TRBV20-1 to TRBJ2-7; unclear D gene. CDR1 and CDR2 from the germline V gene are DFQATT and SNEGSKA (reference sequence). The CDR3 is 12 residues long. With 4 bases removed from V and 0 bases from J, the gap between germline ends came to 7 bases. Written as DNA, the CDR3 is TGCAGTGCTATAGGCGGCTCCTACGAGCAGTACTTC. This gives the protein CSAIGGSYEQYF.

The CDR3 protein is CASSYRGGTNEQFF. The CDR3 DNA sequence: TGTGCCAGCAGCTACCGAGGGGGTACCAATGAGCAGTTCTTC. The chain joins TRBV7-7 to TRBJ2-1; tentative D call: TRBD1 (6 bases). This CDR3 contains 14 residues. Trimming removed 4 bases at V and 6 bases at J, with 13 bases between. CDR1 is SSHAT, CDR2 FNYEAQ, per germline (reference sequence).

The chain uses TRBV7-9 and TRBJ2-3; TRBD2 is a possible D gene (6 bases). This CDR3 spans 15 amino acids. Trimming cost V 3 bases and J 6 bases, with 16 bases left between them. CDR1 is SEHNR and CDR2 is FQNEAQ in the germline V gene (reference sequence). CDR3 bases: TGTGCCAGCAGCTTCAGGAGGGAGTTGGCGGATACGCAGTATTTT. Protein product: CASSFRRELADTQYF.

This clonotype was seen ten or more times. The junction differs from germline at one of its ends, possibly a read error. The CDR3 reads CASSLGGRNEQFF. CDR3 sequence (DNA): TGTGCCAGCAGTTTAGGGGGGCGCAATGAGCAGTTCTTC. The chain employs TRBV5-1 and TRBJ2-1; D could derive from TRBD1 or TRBD2 (6 bases each). CDR3 length: 13 amino acids. CDR1 and CDR2 from the germline V gene are SGHRS and YFSETQ.

Worth noting for this clonotype: The germline gene is not matched at one end of the junction; a read error may be the cause. This rearrangement joins TRBV24-1 to TRBJ2-1, with D tentatively TRBD2 (5 bases). The length of the CDR3 is 15 residues. CDR1 and CDR2 (germline): KGHDR, SFDVKD. Written as DNA, the CDR3 is TGTGCCACCAGTGTGGGAGCAGCCTCCTACAATGAGCCGTTCTTC. Its protein is CATSVGAASYNEPFF.

This clonotype was counted ten times or more. V usage is TRBV12-3 or TRBV12-4 and J usage is TRBJ2-7; TRBD1 might be the D (6 bases). The V and J ends lost 7 bases and 0 bases respectively, with 13 bases between them. CDR3 length: 14 amino acids. The CDR3 DNA follows: TGTGCCAGCACCCAGGGGAAGATCTCCTACGAGCAGTACTTC. Translated: CASTQGKISYEQYF.

This clonotype came up a few times. J is TRBJ2-1 and V is TRBV7-6; D perhaps matches TRBD1 (6 bases). The V and J ends lost 0 bases and 1 base respectively, with 16 bases between them. CDR1 and CDR2 from the germline V gene are SGHVS and FNYEAQ. The CDR3 has 18 residues. The CDR3: CASSLASGHRVSYNEQFF. The CDR3 DNA follows: TGTGCCAGCAGCTTAGCGAGTGGGCACAGGGTATCCTACAATGAGCAGTTCTTC. The full variable domain, completed using reference TRBV7-6 and TRBJ2-1, is GAGVSQSPRYKVTKRGQDVALRCDPISGHVSLYWYRQALGQGPEFLTYFNYEAQQDKSGLPNDRFSAERPEGSISTLTIQRTEQRDSAMYRCASSLASGHRVSYNEQFFGPGTRLTVL.

This clonotype was observed a single time. An end of the junction differs from the germline gene, which may be a read error. V is TRBV11-1 and J is TRBJ2-7; TRBD1 matches at 7 bases. This CDR3 has 18 residues. Looked up from germline, CDR1 is SGHAT and CDR2 is FQDESV (reference sequence). DNA of the CDR3: TGTGCCAGCAGCCTCCTCCCTTCGGGACAGATAGGCTCCTACGAGCGGTACTTC. This encodes CASSLLPSGQIGSYERYF.

This rearrangement joins TRBV7-2 to TRBJ2-1; 12 bases are a match to TRBD2. The germline CDR1 and CDR2 sequences are SGHTA and FQGNSA. V shed 4 bases, J shed 12 bases, and the junction held 10 bases outside the gene matches. CDR3 size: 15 residues. CDR3 amino acids: CASSSPTSGSEWQFF. As DNA, the CDR3 is TGTGCCAGCAGCTCCCCGACTAGCGGGAGCGAGTGGCAGTTCTTC.

The V call is TRBV12-3 or TRBV12-4, the J call TRBJ1-5; unclear D gene. The germline V and J ends were trimmed by 3 bases and 7 bases, with 10 bases remaining between them. The CDR3 contains 13 residues. In DNA, the CDR3 is TGTGCCAGCAGTTTTGGGTGGGAACAGCCCCAGCATTTT. Translating it yields CASSFGWEQPQHF.

This chain joins TRBV7-2 and TRBJ1-6, with D tentatively TRBD1 (5 bases). The CDR3 runs to 15 residues. Germline V gives CDR1 SGHTA, CDR2 FQGNSA. V lost 3 bases and J 8 bases, leaving 14 bases between the germline ends. The CDR3 loop reads CASSLRPGWDSPLHF. CDR3 DNA: TGTGCCAGCAGCTTGAGGCCAGGGTGGGATTCACCCCTCCACTTT. The whole variable domain, remainder taken from reference TRBV7-2 and TRBJ1-6, is GAGVSQSPSNKVTEKGKDVELRCDPISGHTALYWYRQSLGQGLEFLIYFQGNSAPDKSGLPSDRFSAERTGGSVSTLTIQRTQQEDSAVYLCASSLRPGWDSPLHFGNGTRLTVT.

This clonotype occurred a few times. The chain couples TRBV5-1 to TRBJ1-1; D is unclear. CDR1 is SGHRS, CDR2 YFSETQ, per germline. Trimming took 3 bases from V and 0 from J, leaving 15 bases between them. The CDR3 runs 16 residues. The CDR3 protein is CASSSSDPVLNTEAFF. The CDR3 DNA follows: TGCGCCAGCAGCTCCTCCGACCCGGTCCTGAACACTGAAGCTTTCTTT.

Many counts were recorded for this clonotype. J is TRBJ2-2 and V is TRBV20-1, with a possible D match to TRBD1 (5 bases). This CDR3 has 14 residues. From germline, CDR1 is DFQATT and CDR2 SNEGSKA (reference sequence). Trimming stripped 6 bases from V and 5 bases from J, with 16 bases between. CDR3 DNA sequence: TGCAGTGCCGCGAGAGGCAGGGCAACCGGGGAGCTGTTTTTT. Translating gives CSAARGRATGELFF.

This chain links TRBV6-1 with TRBJ2-2, with 9 bases fitting TRBD2. Germline V gene sequence: CDR1 MNHNS, CDR2 SASEGT. J lost 1 base, V lost 6 bases, and 3 bases had no gene match. The CDR3 extends over 15 amino acids. CDR3 in amino acids: CASRALAGNTGELFF. CDR3 sequence (DNA): TGTGCCAGCAGAGCACTAGCGGGGAACACCGGGGAGCTGTTTTTT.

The rearrangement links TRBV15 to TRBJ2-5; D may be TRBD1 (5 bases). This CDR3 has 14 amino acids. The V and J ends lost 0 bases and 5 bases respectively, with 10 bases between them. Germline V gene lookup returns CDR1 LNHNV and CDR2 YYDKDF (reference sequence). Written as DNA, the CDR3 is TGTGCCACCAGCAGAGATAAAGGGGTGGAGACCCAGTACTTC. It specifies CATSRDKGVETQYF.

This clonotype has ten or more counts. V and J are TRBV20-1 and TRBJ2-7, with 7 bases that match TRBD2. CDR3 length: 14 residues. CDR1 is DFQATT and CDR2 is SNEGSKA in the germline V gene (reference sequence). V was clipped by 2 bases and J by 4 bases; unmatched bases: 8. CDR3 nucleotides: TGCAGTGCTAGACTTGGGGGAGGGTTTTACGAGCAGTACTTC. It codes for CSARLGGGFYEQYF.

The rearrangement links TRBV12-3 or TRBV12-4 to TRBJ1-4; D call uncertain. This CDR3 contains 14 residues. Deletions cut 3 bases from V and 6 bases from J, with 11 bases between. The DNA for the CDR3 is TGTGCCAGCAGTTTTCGGACCGGGGATGAAAAACTGTTTTTT. As protein: CASSFRTGDEKLFF.

On this clonotype: Since a much larger clone is just one base distant, this may be a read error. The V gene is TRBV5-1, the J gene TRBJ2-7; the D gene is possibly TRBD1 (5 bases). CDR1 and CDR2 (germline): SGHRS, YFSETQ. This CDR3 spans 12 amino acids. Trimming cost V 6 bases and J 1 base, with 8 bases left between them. This chain's CDR3 is CASTTESYEQYF. The CDR3 region has the DNA TGCGCCAGCACGACAGAGTCCTACGAGCAGTACTTC.

This chain uses TRBV5-1 with TRBJ2-1, with no clear D. Germline CDR1 reads SGHRS; CDR2 reads YFSETQ. The CDR3 loop spans 14 amino acids. Trimming removed 0 bases from V and 7 bases from J, with 11 bases in between. The CDR3 nucleotides read TGCGCCAGCAGCTTGGCTCCAGCATTTAATGAGCAGTTCTTC. Translating it yields CASSLAPAFNEQFF.

This clonotype showed up many times. The chain joins TRBV20-1 to TRBJ1-2; 10 nucleotides line up with TRBD1. V was clipped by 0 bases and J by 6 bases; unmatched bases: 4. The germline CDR1 and CDR2 sequences are DFQATT and SNEGSKA (reference sequence). The CDR3 totals 14 residues. CDR3 bases: TGCAGTGCTAGAGATTTGACAGGGGGCAATGGCTACACCTTC. Translating gives CSARDLTGGNGYTF.

This clonotype showed up just a few times. This chain connects TRBV20-1 to TRBJ2-7; 10 positions match TRBD1. J was trimmed by 6 bases and V by 4 bases; bases with no gene match: 12. CDR3 length: 15 amino acids. Germline values: CDR1 DFQATT, CDR2 SNEGSKA (reference sequence). CDR3 sequence: CSATGGQGHRGEQYF. The CDR3 region has the DNA TGCAGTGCTACGGGGGGACAGGGGCATAGGGGCGAGCAGTACTTC.

This clonotype was detected many times. The V gene is TRBV28, the J gene TRBJ2-3; no clear D gene. Trimming pared 4 bases from V and 6 bases from J, leaving 5 bases between. The length of the CDR3 is 11 residues. Germline V gene lookup returns CDR1 MDHEN and CDR2 SYDVKM. CDR3 sequence reads: CASSYADTQYF. The CDR3 coding sequence is TGTGCCAGCAGTTACGCGGATACGCAGTATTTT.

This clonotype was seen a handful of times. An end of the junction differs from the germline gene, which may be a read error. The V and J genes are TRBV20-1 and TRBJ2-1, with TRBD2 matching over 8 bases. Germline assignment: CDR1 DFQATT and CDR2 SNEGSKA (reference sequence). The CDR3 consists of 16 residues. This CDR3 reads CCAIGGAGARYNEQFF. For the CDR3, the DNA is TGCTGTGCTATCGGGGGAGCGGGAGCCCGATACAATGAGCAGTTCTTC.

This clonotype turned up a few times. The chain combines TRBV5-1 with TRBJ2-1; tentative D call: TRBD2 (5 bases). Trimming removed 6 bases at V and 0 bases at J, with 13 bases between. Looked up from germline, CDR1 is SGHRS and CDR2 is YFSETQ. The CDR3 has 15 residues. The CDR3 region has the DNA TGCGCCAGCACCTTAGATGGGAGCTCCTACAATGAGCAGTTCTTC. It codes for CASTLDGSSYNEQFF.

The table lists this clonotype with a few counts. The chain is built from TRBV12-3 or TRBV12-4 and TRBJ2-1; D not resolved. The CDR3 runs 15 residues. The germline V and J ends were trimmed by 5 bases and 0 bases, with 11 bases remaining between them. This CDR3 is CASSPGRLSYNEQFF. The CDR3 nucleotides are TGTGCCAGCAGTCCCGGGCGGCTCTCCTACAATGAGCAGTTCTTC.